The clone carrying this TCR beta chain was seen a few times. Antigen: not known. These data belong to a study of cytomegalovirus exposure and HLA in healthy donors. Findings of the study overall: A few chains linked to CMV were shown in vitro to be specific for CMV antigens. An analysis done earlier found most TCR beta V segments productive about 87% or about 30% of the time. The authors excluded some V segments, including TRBV6-2 and TRBV6-3, as indistinguishable.

PCR primers comprised 60 Vbeta and 13 Jbeta primers. The table came from immunoSEQ multiplex PCR; TCRdb's copy has only in-frame clones and leaves some out. The sample lists some 190,000 clones, 75% to 85% seen once, with 1.4% in the top ten. Germline CDR1 LGHNA, CDR2 YSLEER. The V end lost 4 bases, the J end lost 0 bases, and 10 bases lay between the germline ends. The CDR3 sequence is 15 residues long. The genes are TRBV4-3 and TRBJ2-1; no clear D. Sequencing used PBMCs. The clonotype originates from a young man in good health and CMV-seronegative. The CDR3 DNA is TGCGCCAGCAGCCCCGTTACGAGCTCCTACAATGAGCAGTTCTTC. Translated: CASSPVTSSYNEQFF.